These 32 T cell receptor beta chains share one sample of origin, sequenced in a study of identical twins. TCRdb recomputed calls from the 5' RACE reads with MiXCR, one row per CDR3 protein. The table has approximately 690,000 distinct CDR3 sequences, 6% to 6.5% seen once. The specimen sequenced was naive T cells sorted from blood. The receptors come from a man between 18 and 35 years old in good health.

CDR3 coding DNA: TGTGCCAGCAGCTTAGTGGCGAGCGGGGACGAGCAGTACTTC. This sequence encodes CASSLVASGDEQYF. The chain recombines TRBV7-2 with TRBJ2-7; the match to TRBD2 covers 7 bases. The CDR3 is 14 residues long. Germline V gene data show CDR1 as SGHTA and CDR2 as FQGNSA. Trimming took 1 base from V and 5 from J; bases not matched to a gene: 5.

This clonotype has just a few counts. The genes are TRBV25-1 and TRBJ2-5; the D is unclear. Trimming pared 5 bases from V and 3 bases from J, leaving 10 bases between. CDR1 and CDR2 from the germline V gene are MGHDK and SYGVNS. The CDR3 totals 13 residues. The CDR3 protein is CASSLQLEETQYF. As DNA, the CDR3 is TGTGCCAGCAGTCTACAGTTAGAAGAGACCCAGTACTTC.

The chain joins TRBV15 to TRBJ1-4; possibly TRBD1 for D (6 bases). The ends were cut back, 5 bases at V and 6 bases at J, with 10 bases in the middle. This CDR3 is built from 13 residues. Germline CDR1 and CDR2: LNHNV and YYDKDF (reference sequence). CDR3 residues: CATSGGGYEKLFF. The CDR3 DNA reads TGTGCCACCAGCGGAGGGGGGTATGAAAAACTGTTTTTT.

At least ten counts were recorded for this clonotype. The chain uses TRBV7-9 and TRBJ2-1, with 8 nucleotides matching TRBD2. The CDR3 sequence is 13 residues long. V lost 2 bases and J lost 9; bases outside the gene matches: 3. From germline, CDR1 is SEHNR and CDR2 FQNEAQ (reference sequence). The CDR3 DNA follows: TGTGCCAGCAGCTTAAGCGGGAGAGTTGAGCAGTTCTTC. This translates into CASSLSGRVEQFF.

This clonotype was recorded many times. This chain joins TRBV12-3 or TRBV12-4 and TRBJ2-1, with D uncertain. The CDR3 consists of 11 residues. Deletions cut 5 bases from V and 9 bases from J, with 8 bases between. CDR3 loop: CASSPLGEQFF. The CDR3 DNA reads TGTGCCAGCAGTCCTTTGGGTGAGCAGTTCTTC.

This clonotype came up many times. The CDR3 spells CSAYIISQLGYEQYF. The CDR3 region has the DNA TGCAGTGCTTACATCATAAGCCAACTTGGGTACGAGCAGTACTTC. The chain has TRBV20-1 and TRBJ2-7; D unresolved. The germline V gene encodes CDR1 DFQATT and CDR2 SNEGSKA (reference sequence). V was pared by 5 bases and J by 4 bases, with 21 bases between. The CDR3 is 15 amino acids.

This clonotype was seen ten or more times. The chain couples TRBV5-1 to TRBJ2-5; 8 nucleotides agree with TRBD2. Per the germline V gene, CDR1 is SGHRS and CDR2 is YFSETQ. Germline trimming cut 1 base from V and 3 bases from J; bases unmatched to any gene: 8. This CDR3 spans 16 amino acids. CDR3 sequence: CASSLMPAGVKETQYF. The CDR3 nucleotides read TGCGCCAGCAGCTTGATGCCAGCGGGAGTAAAAGAGACCCAGTACTTC.

V gene TRBV5-1 combines with J gene TRBJ2-3, with 8 positions matching TRBD2. The length of the CDR3 is 14 residues. From germline, CDR1 is SGHRS and CDR2 YFSETQ. J was trimmed by 2 bases and V by 7 bases; bases with no gene match: 6. CDR3 nucleotide sequence: TGCGCCAGCGGGGCGGGAGGACCCACAGATACGCAGTATTTT. Protein product: CASGAGGPTDTQYF.

This clonotype was counted only a few times. V gene TRBV12-3 or TRBV12-4 combines with J gene TRBJ2-1, with D possibly matching TRBD2 (6 bases). The CDR3 runs to 16 residues. V was cut by 10 bases and J by 4 bases, with 23 bases left in between. The CDR3 region has the DNA TGTGCCATCCTACTCCCGGGACTTCCCTTATACAATGAGCAGTTCTTC. It translates to CAILLPGLPLYNEQFF.

This clonotype was detected ten times or more. The genes are TRBV7-6 and TRBJ2-7; 7 nucleotides line up with TRBD1. V lost 2 bases and J lost 0; bases outside the gene matches: 1. CDR1 and CDR2 (germline): SGHVS, FNYEAQ. The CDR3 runs 14 residues. This CDR3 reads CASSLTGDSYEQYV. In DNA form, the CDR3 reads TGTGCCAGCAGCTTAACAGGGGACTCCTACGAGCAGTACGTC.

The V gene is TRBV6-5, the J gene TRBJ2-6; 8 bases agree with TRBD1. Losses at the gene ends were 2 bases for V and 4 bases for J; bases not matched to a gene: 7. The length of the CDR3 is 17 residues. Germline CDR1 reads MNHEY; CDR2 reads SVGAGI. CDR3 protein: CASSYNPTGAGANVLTF. CDR3 DNA: TGTGCCAGCAGTTACAACCCGACAGGGGCGGGGGCCAACGTCCTGACTTTC.

This clonotype was detected ten times or more. V usage is TRBV5-1 and J usage is TRBJ2-2, with TRBD1 matching over 7 bases. The junction had 7 bases not matched to a gene; V was cut back by 4 bases and J by 4 bases. The CDR3 extends over 15 amino acids. Per germline, CDR1 SGHRS and CDR2 YFSETQ. Written as DNA, the CDR3 is TGCGCCAGCAGCACTACGACAGGGAGCACCGGGGAGCTGTTTTTT. Translated: CASSTTTGSTGELFF.

A few counts support this clonotype. CDR3 sequence: CATSDFRGRGTYNEQFF. The CDR3 region has the DNA TGTGCCACCAGTGATTTCCGGGGGCGCGGGACTTACAATGAGCAGTTCTTC. The chain combines TRBV24-1 with TRBJ2-1; either TRBD1 or TRBD2 may fit D (6 bases each). The germline gives CDR1 KGHDR, CDR2 SFDVKD. The CDR3 has 17 residues. V lost 1 base to trimming and J lost 4 bases, with 16 bases between them.

This clonotype was recorded many times. J is TRBJ2-2 and V is TRBV12-3 or TRBV12-4; D not certain. The CDR3 is 15 residues long. With 4 bases removed from V and 1 base from J, the gap between germline ends came to 10 bases. CDR3: CASSSRQKNTGELFF. CDR3 DNA: TGTGCCAGCAGTTCTCGGCAGAAGAACACCGGGGAGCTGTTTTTT.

The CDR3 region is CASSKGLALDTQYF. The CDR3 DNA follows: TGTGCCAGCAGCAAAGGACTAGCCTTGGATACGCAGTATTTT. The rearrangement uses TRBV7-6 and TRBJ2-3, with 8 bases matching TRBD2. Germline V gene lookup returns CDR1 SGHVS and CDR2 FNYEAQ. The CDR3 contains 14 residues. Losses at the gene ends were 5 bases for V and 6 bases for J; bases not matched to a gene: 7. Full variable domain (rest looked up from reference TRBV7-6 and TRBJ2-3): GAGVSQSPRYKVTKRGQDVALRCDPISGHVSLYWYRQALGQGPEFLTYFNYEAQQDKSGLPNDRFSAERPEGSISTLTIQRTEQRDSAMYRCASSKGLALDTQYFGPGTRLTVL.

This clonotype was seen repeatedly, ten times or more. The gene calls are TRBV29-1 and TRBJ2-5, with a weak D call TRBD2 (6 bases). Between the trimmed V and J ends, which lost 4 bases and 4 bases, there was a span of 10 bases. CDR3 size: 12 residues. CDR1 SQVTM and CDR2 ANQGSEA come from the germline V gene. The CDR3 DNA reads as TGCAGCGTTGCCGGGAGTAGAGAGACCCAGTACTTC. It encodes CSVAGSRETQYF.

This clonotype was seen ten or more times. This sequence joins TRBV4-1 and TRBJ1-5; D unresolved. V was trimmed by 1 base and J by 3 bases, leaving 10 bases between them. There are 15 residues in the CDR3. CDR1 is MGHRA and CDR2 is YSYEKL in the germline V gene. CDR3 nucleotides: TGCGCCAGCAGCCAAGCGGACCGGGACAATCAGCCCCAGCATTTT. Translating it yields CASSQADRDNQPQHF.

This clonotype was picked up many times. The genes are TRBV2 and TRBJ2-5; 8 positions agree with TRBD2. The CDR3 runs 14 residues. Trimming cost V 6 bases and J 3 bases; bases outside gene matches: 6. Germline lookup yields CDR1 SNHLY and CDR2 FYNNEI. CDR3 protein: CASSAGLGEETQYF. The CDR3 nucleotides are TGTGCCAGCAGCGCGGGACTAGGGGAAGAGACCCAGTACTTC.

This clonotype was observed a few times. CDR3 loop: CASSGASGPLSYEQYF. DNA of the CDR3: TGTGCCAGCAGCGGCGCTAGCGGTCCCCTCTCCTACGAGCAGTACTTC. V is TRBV7-9 and J is TRBJ2-7; 7 bases are shared with TRBD2. The CDR3 has 16 amino acids. V dropped 5 bases and J dropped 0; count of bases not matched to a gene: 10. Germline CDR1 and CDR2: SEHNR and FQNEAQ (reference sequence).

The J gene is TRBJ2-6, the V gene TRBV11-2; D is perhaps TRBD2 (5 bases). The CDR3 loop spans 20 amino acids. Trimming cost V 4 bases and J 4 bases, with 26 bases left between them. CDR1 is SGHAT, CDR2 FQNNGV, per germline. The CDR3, as DNA: TGTGCCAGCAGCTCATCTATTAGGGCTCTCCACTCGGGAGGGGCCAACGTCCTGACTTTC. Encoded protein: CASSSSIRALHSGGANVLTF. Together with reference TRBV11-2 and TRBJ2-6, the CDR3 gives the full variable domain: EAGVAQSPRYKIIEKRQSVAFWCNPISGHATLYWYQQILGQGPKLLIQFQNNGVVDDSQLPKDRFSAERLKGVDSTLKIQPAKLEDSAVYLCASSSSIRALHSGGANVLTFGAGSRLTVL.

This clonotype has ten or more counts. The chain joins TRBV6-6 to TRBJ1-2; D gene ambiguous. The CDR3 has 13 residues. Germline loops: CDR1 MNHNY, CDR2 SVGAGI (reference sequence). Deletions cut 0 bases from V and 4 bases from J, with 6 bases between. The CDR3 DNA is TGTGCCAGCAGTTACTCGGTCAGCTATGGCTACACCTTC. It encodes CASSYSVSYGYTF.

This sequence joins TRBV6-1 and TRBJ1-5; D not certain. The CDR3 loop spans 15 amino acids. CDR1 and CDR2 from the germline V gene are MNHNS and SASEGT. Trimming stripped 6 bases from V and 2 bases from J, with 14 bases between. In DNA form, the CDR3 reads TGTGCCAGCAGGGGATTTCTAGTTGGCAATCAGCCCCAGCATTTT. This gives the protein CASRGFLVGNQPQHF.

The sample holds many counts of this clonotype. The V call is TRBV24-1, the J call TRBJ2-1, with no clear D. This CDR3 comprises 15 residues. In germline, CDR1 is KGHDR, CDR2 SFDVKD. The ends were cut back, 0 bases at V and 0 bases at J, with 5 bases in the middle. The CDR3 sequence: CATSDLESSYNEQFF. Here the CDR3 DNA reads TGTGCCACCAGTGATTTGGAGAGCTCCTACAATGAGCAGTTCTTC.

In its sample, this clonotype was seen many times. The chain recombines TRBV27 with TRBJ1-4; D might be TRBD1 (6 bases). Trimming stripped 9 bases from V and 7 bases from J, with 21 bases between. The CDR3 runs 15 residues. Germline V gives CDR1 MNHEY, CDR2 SMNVEV (reference sequence). The CDR3 reads CASKSQGVITEKLFF. CDR3 coding DNA: TGTGCCAGTAAATCACAGGGAGTTATTACTGAAAAACTGTTTTTT.

The rearrangement joins TRBV24-1 to TRBJ2-3; 10 bases align to TRBD1. The CDR3 has 18 residues. The germline V gene encodes CDR1 KGHDR and CDR2 SFDVKD. The V and J ends lost 3 bases and 0 bases, in that order; junction bases with no gene match: 8. The CDR3 DNA follows: TGTGCCACCAGTGATCGGGGACGGACAGGGGGTAGCACAGATACGCAGTATTTT. Translated, it gives CATSDRGRTGGSTDTQYF.

This clonotype appeared many times. The chain combines TRBV12-3 or TRBV12-4 with TRBJ2-1; maybe TRBD1 (5 bases). V lost 7 bases and J 9 bases, leaving 16 bases between the germline ends. The length of the CDR3 is 13 residues. The CDR3 region has the DNA TGTGCCAGCACCTCCCACCAAAGGGGTGAGCAGTTCTTC. Its translation: CASTSHQRGEQFF.

This clonotype was observed a few times. The chain has TRBV28 and TRBJ2-4, with 7 bases aligning to TRBD1. The length of the CDR3 is 18 residues. The germline V gene encodes CDR1 MDHEN and CDR2 SYDVKM. J was trimmed by 0 bases and V by 6 bases; bases with no gene match: 14. Written as DNA, the CDR3 is TGTGCCAGCAGCAACCTTAAACAGGGGCTACTAGCCAAAAACATTCAGTACTTC. It specifies CASSNLKQGLLAKNIQYF.

This clonotype showed up just a few times. The chain uses TRBV2 and TRBJ2-1; unclear D gene. In germline, CDR1 is SNHLY, CDR2 FYNNEI. The CDR3 spans 14 residues. The V gene lost 3 bases and the J gene lost 5 bases, with 11 bases spanning the gap. In nucleotides, the CDR3 is TGTGCCAGCAGTGACAGAAGCATTAACAATGAGCAGTTCTTC. As protein: CASSDRSINNEQFF.

This clonotype was found many times. This chain connects TRBV15 to TRBJ2-2, with no clear D. CDR3 length: 15 residues. Trimming cost V 6 bases and J 6 bases, with 17 bases left between them. Germline CDR1 LNHNV, CDR2 YYDKDF (reference sequence). CDR3: CATSGGVHLAGELFF. The DNA of the CDR3 is TGTGCCACCAGTGGTGGGGTCCACCTCGCCGGGGAGCTGTTTTTT. The complete variable domain, with remaining parts taken from reference TRBV15 and TRBJ2-2, reads DAMVIQNPRYQVTQFGKPVTLSCSQTLNHNVMYWYQQKSSQAPKLLFHYYDKDFNNEADTPDNFQSRRPNTSFCFLDIRSPGLGDTAMYLCATSGGVHLAGELFFGEGSRLTVL.

This chain links TRBV29-1 with TRBJ2-1; D is uncertain. CDR3 length equals 9 residues. Germline V CDR1 and CDR2: SQVTM, ANQGSEA. V dropped 6 bases and J dropped 10 bases, with 7 bases sitting between them. The CDR3 region has the DNA TGCAGCGTAAGACCCGAGCAGTTCTTC. Amino acid sequence: CSVRPEQFF.

This clonotype was observed a handful of times. The J gene is TRBJ2-3, the V gene TRBV5-1; 8 bases agree with TRBD2. The junction had 4 bases not matched to a gene; V was cut back by 2 bases and J by 2 bases. The germline gives CDR1 SGHRS, CDR2 YFSETQ. This CDR3 has 15 amino acids. CDR3 sequence: CASSFLAGFTDTQYF. The CDR3 DNA is TGCGCCAGCAGCTTCCTAGCGGGCTTCACAGATACGCAGTATTTT.

There are many counts of this clonotype. V gene TRBV20-1 combines with J gene TRBJ2-5; no definite D call. Germline-derived CDR1 and CDR2 are DFQATT and SNEGSKA (reference sequence). The V end lost 2 bases, the J end lost 5 bases, and 12 bases lay between the germline ends. The CDR3 has 13 amino acids. In DNA form, the CDR3 reads TGCAGTGCTAGAAAAGGCACCATCGAGACCCAGTACTTC. Translation: CSARKGTIETQYF.